Described below is a single T cell receptor beta chain sequence and its context. The sample comes from a study of blood T cell repertoires in COVID-19. V lost 5 bases to trimming and J lost 7 bases, with 20 bases between them. CDR3 size: 16 residues. Germline loops: CDR1 SGHAT, CDR2 FQNNGV. Assay used: immunoSEQ multiplex PCR; TCRdb lists only in-frame clones, some missing. Of 200,000 to 250,000 clones detected, 87% appear once; the ten largest clones hold 2% to 3%. The source is a young woman with acute COVID-19. The sample taken for sequencing was PBMCs or T cells enriched from blood (not recorded which). This chain links TRBV11-2 with TRBJ1-4, with D possibly TRBD1 on 5 matching bases. CDR3 amino acids: CASSHRWGEEGEKLFF. In DNA, the CDR3 is TGTGCCAGCAGCCATCGCTGGGGGGAGGAAGGTGAAAAACTGTTTTTT.